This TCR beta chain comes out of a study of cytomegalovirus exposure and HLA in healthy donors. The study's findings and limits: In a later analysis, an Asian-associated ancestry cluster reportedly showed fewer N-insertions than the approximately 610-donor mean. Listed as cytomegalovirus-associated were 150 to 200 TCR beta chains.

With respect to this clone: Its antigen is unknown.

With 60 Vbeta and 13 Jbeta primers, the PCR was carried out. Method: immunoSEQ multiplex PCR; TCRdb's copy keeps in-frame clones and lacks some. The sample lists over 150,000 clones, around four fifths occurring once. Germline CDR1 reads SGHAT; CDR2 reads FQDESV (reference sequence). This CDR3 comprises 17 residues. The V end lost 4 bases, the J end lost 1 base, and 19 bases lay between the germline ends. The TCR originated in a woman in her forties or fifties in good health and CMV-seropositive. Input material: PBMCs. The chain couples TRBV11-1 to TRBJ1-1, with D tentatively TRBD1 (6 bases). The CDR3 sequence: CASSSPTGSAPNTEAFF. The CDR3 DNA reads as TGTGCCAGCAGCTCCCCGACAGGCTCAGCACCGAACACTGAAGCTTTCTTT.